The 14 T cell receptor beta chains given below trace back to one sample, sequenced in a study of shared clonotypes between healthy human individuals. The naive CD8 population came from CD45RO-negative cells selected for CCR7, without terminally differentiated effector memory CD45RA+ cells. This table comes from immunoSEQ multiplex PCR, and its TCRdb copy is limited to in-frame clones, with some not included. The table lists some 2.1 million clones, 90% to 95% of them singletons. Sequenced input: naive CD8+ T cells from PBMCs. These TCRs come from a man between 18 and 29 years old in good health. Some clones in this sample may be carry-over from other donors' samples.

CDR3 protein: CASSTLGGEQYF. In DNA, the CDR3 is TGTGCCAGCAGCACCCTGGGGGGCGAGCAGTACTTC. The chain has TRBV27 and TRBJ2-7; D may be TRBD2 (6 bases). Trimming took off 6 bases at V and 6 bases at J, with 12 bases between the two ends. CDR1 is MNHEY, CDR2 SMNVEV, per germline (reference sequence). This CDR3 has 12 residues.

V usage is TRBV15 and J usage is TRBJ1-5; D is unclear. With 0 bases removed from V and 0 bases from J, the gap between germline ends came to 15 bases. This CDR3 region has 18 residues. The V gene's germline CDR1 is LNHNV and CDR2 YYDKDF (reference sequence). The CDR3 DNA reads TGTGCCACCAGCAGAGATCTCTCCCCCACATATAGCAATCAGCCCCAGCATTTT. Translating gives CATSRDLSPTYSNQPQHF. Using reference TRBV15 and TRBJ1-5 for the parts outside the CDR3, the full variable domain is DAMVIQNPRYQVTQFGKPVTLSCSQTLNHNVMYWYQQKSSQAPKLLFHYYDKDFNNEADTPDNFQSRRPNTSFCFLDIRSPGLGDTAMYLCATSRDLSPTYSNQPQHFGDGTRLSIL.

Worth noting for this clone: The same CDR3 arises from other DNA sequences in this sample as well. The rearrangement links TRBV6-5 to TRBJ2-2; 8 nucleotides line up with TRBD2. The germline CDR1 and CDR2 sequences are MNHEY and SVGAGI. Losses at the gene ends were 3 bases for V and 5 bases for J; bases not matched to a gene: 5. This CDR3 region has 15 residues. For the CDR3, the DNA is TGTGCCAGCAGTTATAGCGGGGAAGGGACCGGGGAGCTGTTTTTT. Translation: CASSYSGEGTGELFF.

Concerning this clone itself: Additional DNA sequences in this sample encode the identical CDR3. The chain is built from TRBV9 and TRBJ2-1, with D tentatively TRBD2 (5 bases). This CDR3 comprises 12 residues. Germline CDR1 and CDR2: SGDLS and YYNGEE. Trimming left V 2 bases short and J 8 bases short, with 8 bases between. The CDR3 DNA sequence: TGTGCCAGCAGCGTCACGGGGTATGAGCAGTTCTTC. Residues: CASSVTGYEQFF.

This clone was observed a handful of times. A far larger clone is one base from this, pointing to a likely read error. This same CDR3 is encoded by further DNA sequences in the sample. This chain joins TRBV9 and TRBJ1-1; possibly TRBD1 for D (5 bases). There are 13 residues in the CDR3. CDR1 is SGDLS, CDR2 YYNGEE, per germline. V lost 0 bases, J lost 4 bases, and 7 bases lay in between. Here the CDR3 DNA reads TGTGCCAGCAGCGTAGGGGGGACCACTGAAGCTTTCTTT. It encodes CASSVGGTTEAFF.

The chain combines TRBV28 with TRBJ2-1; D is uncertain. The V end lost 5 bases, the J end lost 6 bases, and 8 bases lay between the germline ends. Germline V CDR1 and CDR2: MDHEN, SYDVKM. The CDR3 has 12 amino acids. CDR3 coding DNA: TGTGCCAGCAGTGGGTTCGGCAATGAGCAGTTCTTC. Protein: CASSGFGNEQFF.

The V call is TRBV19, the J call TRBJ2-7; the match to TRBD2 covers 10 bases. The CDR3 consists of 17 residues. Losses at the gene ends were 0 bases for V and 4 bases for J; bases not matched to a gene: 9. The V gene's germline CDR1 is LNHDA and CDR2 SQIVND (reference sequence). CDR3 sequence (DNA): TGTGCCAGTAGTATAGATTCCGGCGGAGCGGGGGGGTACGAGCAGTACTTC. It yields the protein CASSIDSGGAGGYEQYF.

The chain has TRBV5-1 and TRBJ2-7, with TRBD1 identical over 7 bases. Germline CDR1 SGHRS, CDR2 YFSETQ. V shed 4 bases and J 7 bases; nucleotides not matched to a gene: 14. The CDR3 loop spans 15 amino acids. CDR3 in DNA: TGCGCCAGCAGCGCCGAGTTGACAGGGAAAGTTGAGCAGTACTTC. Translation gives CASSAELTGKVEQYF. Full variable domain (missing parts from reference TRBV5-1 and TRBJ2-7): KAGVTQTPRYLIKTRGQQVTLSCSPISGHRSVSWYQQTPGQGLQFLFEYFSETQRNKGNFPGRFSGRQFSNSRSEMNVSTLELGDSALYLCASSAELTGKVEQYFGPGTRLTVT.

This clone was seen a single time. In DNA form, the CDR3 reads TGTGCCAGCAGCTCGAGGACTAGCGGCCAAGAGACCCAGTACTTC. Translation gives CASSSRTSGQETQYF. The chain is built from TRBV7-9 and TRBJ2-5; TRBD2 agrees at 10 bases. Germline-derived CDR1 and CDR2 are SEHNR and FQNEAQ (reference sequence). The CDR3 is made up of 15 amino acids. Unmatched junction bases numbered 3, after V lost 4 bases and J lost 1 base.

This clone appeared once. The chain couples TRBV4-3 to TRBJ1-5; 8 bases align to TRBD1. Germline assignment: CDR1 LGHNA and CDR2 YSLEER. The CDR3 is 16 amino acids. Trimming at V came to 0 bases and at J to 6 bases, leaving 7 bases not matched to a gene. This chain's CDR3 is CASSQDPRQGTQPQHF. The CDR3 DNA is TGCGCCAGCAGCCAAGATCCGAGACAGGGGACTCAGCCCCAGCATTTT.

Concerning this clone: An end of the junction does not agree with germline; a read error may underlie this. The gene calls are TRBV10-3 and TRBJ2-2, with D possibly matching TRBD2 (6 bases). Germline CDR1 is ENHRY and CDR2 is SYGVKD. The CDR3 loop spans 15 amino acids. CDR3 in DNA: TGTGCCATCAGACCCGGGACTGGGAACATCGGGGAGCTGTTTTTT. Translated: CAIRPGTGNIGELFF.

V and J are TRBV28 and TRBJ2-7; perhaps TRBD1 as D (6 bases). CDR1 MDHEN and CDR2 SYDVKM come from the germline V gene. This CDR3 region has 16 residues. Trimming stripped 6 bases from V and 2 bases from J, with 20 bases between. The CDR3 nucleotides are TGTGCCAGCAGAAAGACAGGTTTTAGTGACCCCTACGAGCAGTACTTC. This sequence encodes CASRKTGFSDPYEQYF.

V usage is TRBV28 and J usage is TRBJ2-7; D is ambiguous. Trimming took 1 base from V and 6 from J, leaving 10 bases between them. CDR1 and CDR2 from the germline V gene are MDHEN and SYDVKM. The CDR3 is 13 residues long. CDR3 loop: CASSLLGIREQYF. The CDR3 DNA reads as TGTGCCAGCAGTTTATTAGGGATTCGCGAGCAGTACTTC.

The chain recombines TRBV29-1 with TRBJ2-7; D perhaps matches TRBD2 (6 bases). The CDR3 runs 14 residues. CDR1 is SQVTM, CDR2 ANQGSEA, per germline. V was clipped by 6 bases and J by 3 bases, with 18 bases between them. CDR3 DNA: TGCAGCGTCGCGGGACGGTTCTCCTTCTACGAGCAGTACTTC. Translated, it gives CSVAGRFSFYEQYF.